This T cell receptor (beta chain) was recorded in a study of Ad26.COV2.S vaccination and SARS-CoV-2 variants. Study-level information: Each vaccinee took Ad26.COV2.S intramuscularly, once or twice 56 days apart. General study findings and limits: Reports say spike-specific CD8+ and CD4+ T cell responses covered substantial breadth after vaccination.

The CDR3 has 13 residues. V was trimmed by 0 bases and J by 5 bases, leaving 7 bases between them. Note on this clone: The antigen remains unidentified.

Treatment specified: roughly 19 received Ad26.COV2.S at low or high dose, single or two shots; about 5 received placebo; per-sample allocation not given. It was on day 63 after the first vaccine or placebo injection that samples were taken. An Ad26 vector was used to express Wuhan-strain SARS-CoV-2 spike as the vaccine. Only in-frame clones appear in the TCRdb table, and some are missing; sequencing was by immunoSEQ multiplex PCR. The sample shows hundreds of thousands of clones, around nine tenths of them seen only once. The TCR sequence derives from a person aged 18-60 years who received the Ad26.COV2.S COVID-19 vaccine or a placebo. V and J are TRBV12-3 or TRBV12-4 and TRBJ1-1; no definite D call. The sample consisted of peripheral blood, taken in a trial of Ad26.COV2.S vaccine versus placebo. The CDR3, as DNA: TGTGCCAGCAGTTTAGCGGCCGGAACTGAAGCTTTCTTT. This encodes CASSLAAGTEAFF.